This TCR beta chain was captured by sequencing in a study of T cell responses to AZD1222 COVID-19 vaccine. Study observations and caveats: Seropositive AZD1222 recipients at baseline numbered only 5 or 6. Among the donors, most were white British and more were female, and clonal diversity was possibly underestimated.

Germline CDR1 reads SGHAT; CDR2 reads FQNNGV. The CDR3 runs 15 residues. J lost 0 bases, V lost 6 bases, and 2 bases had no gene match. As concerns this clone: Antigen specificity is unknown.

Data came from immunoSEQ multiplex PCR; TCRdb stores just in-frame clones and leaves some out. The sample has approximately 150,000 clones, more than 90% seen once; the top ten hold about 1.9%. This TCR came from an adult who received the AZD1222 COVID-19 vaccine. This chain links TRBV11-2 with TRBJ2-6; 7 nucleotides match TRBD2. This specimen consisted of peripheral blood, obtained 28 days after the second AZD1222 dose. The chain's CDR3 is CASRSGGSGANVLTF. The CDR3 DNA is TGTGCCAGCAGATCGGGGGGCTCTGGGGCCAACGTCCTGACTTTC.